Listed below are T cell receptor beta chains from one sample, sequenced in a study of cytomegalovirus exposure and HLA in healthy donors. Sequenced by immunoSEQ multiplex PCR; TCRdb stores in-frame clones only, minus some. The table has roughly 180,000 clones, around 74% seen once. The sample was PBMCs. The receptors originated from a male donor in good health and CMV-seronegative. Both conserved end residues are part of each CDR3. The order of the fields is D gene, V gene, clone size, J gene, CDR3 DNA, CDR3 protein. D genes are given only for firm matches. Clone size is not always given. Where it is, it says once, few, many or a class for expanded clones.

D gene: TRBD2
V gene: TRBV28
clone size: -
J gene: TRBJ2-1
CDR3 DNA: TGTGCCAGCAGTTCCCGGTTAGCGGGAGGACGGGGTGAGCAGTTCTTC
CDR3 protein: CASSSRLAGGRGEQFF

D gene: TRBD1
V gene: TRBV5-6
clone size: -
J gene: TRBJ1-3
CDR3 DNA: TGTGCCAGCAGCCGACATTTACGCACAGGGGCTGGAAACACCATATATTTT
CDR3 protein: CASSRHLRTGAGNTIYF

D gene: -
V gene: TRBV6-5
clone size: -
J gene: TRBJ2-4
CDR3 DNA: TGTGCCAGCCGTGGCCCCAAAAACATTCAGTACTTC
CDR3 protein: CASRGPKNIQYF

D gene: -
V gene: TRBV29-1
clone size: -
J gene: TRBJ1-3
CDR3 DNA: TGCAGCGCAAGCAGGGGCTCCGGAAACACCATATATTTT
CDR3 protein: CSASRGSGNTIYF

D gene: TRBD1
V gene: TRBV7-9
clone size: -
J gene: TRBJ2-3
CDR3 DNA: TGTGCCAGCAGCCCCCTGACAGGGGAGGTCACAGATACGCAGTATTTT
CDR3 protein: CASSPLTGEVTDTQYF

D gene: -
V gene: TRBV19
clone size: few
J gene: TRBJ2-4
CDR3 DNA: TGTGCCAGTAGTCACAGGGGAGGCAAAAACATTCAGTACTTC
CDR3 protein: CASSHRGGKNIQYF

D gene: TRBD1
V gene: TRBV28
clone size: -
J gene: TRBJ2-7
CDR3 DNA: TGTGCCAGCAGGCCCGGGACAGGAAACTCCTACGAGCAGTACTTC
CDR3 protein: CASRPGTGNSYEQYF

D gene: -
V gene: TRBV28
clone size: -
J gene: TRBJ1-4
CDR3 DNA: TGTGCCAGCGGAAACAGTGCAACTAATGAAAAACTGTTTTTT
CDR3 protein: CASGNSATNEKLFF

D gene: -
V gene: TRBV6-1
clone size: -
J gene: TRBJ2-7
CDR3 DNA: TGTGCCAGCAGTCGTCTACCTACAGCAGACGAGCAGTACTTC
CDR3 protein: CASSRLPTADEQYF

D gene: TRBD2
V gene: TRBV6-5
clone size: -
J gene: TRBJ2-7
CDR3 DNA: TGTGCCTCCTCGGGGGGGGGCCACGAGCAGTACTTC
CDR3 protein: CASSGGGHEQYF

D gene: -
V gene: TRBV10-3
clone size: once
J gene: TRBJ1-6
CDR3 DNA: TGTGCCATCAGTCTGACTCAGGGGAATTCACCCCTCCACTTT
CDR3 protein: CAISLTQGNSPLHF

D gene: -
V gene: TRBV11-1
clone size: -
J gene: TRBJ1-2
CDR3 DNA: TGTGCCAGCAGATTCCCCCGGACAGAGATTAACTATGGCTACACCTTC
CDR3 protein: CASRFPRTEINYGYTF

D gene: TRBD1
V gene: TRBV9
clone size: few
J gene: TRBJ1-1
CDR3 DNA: TGTGCCAGCAGCGTAGGTTCCAGGGGGACTGAAGCTTTCTTT
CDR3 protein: CASSVGSRGTEAFF

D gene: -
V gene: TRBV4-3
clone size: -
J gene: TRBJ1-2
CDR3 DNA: TGCGCCAGCAGCCAAGATTGGGGGCAGGGGGGCTACACCTTC
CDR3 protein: CASSQDWGQGGYTF

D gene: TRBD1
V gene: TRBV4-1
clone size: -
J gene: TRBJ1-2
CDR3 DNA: TGCGCCAGCAGCCAGTTAGAGATAGGGACAGGCTATGGCTACACCTTC
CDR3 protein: CASSQLEIGTGYGYTF

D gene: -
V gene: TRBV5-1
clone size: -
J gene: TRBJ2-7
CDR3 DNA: TGCGCCAGCAGCTTGGCCGGGGGACAGTTCTACGAGCAGTACTTC
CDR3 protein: CASSLAGGQFYEQYF

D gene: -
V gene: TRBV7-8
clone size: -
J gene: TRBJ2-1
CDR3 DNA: TGTGCCAGCAGCCCGAGGACAGAGACCTACAATGAGCAGTTCTTC
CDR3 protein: CASSPRTETYNEQFF

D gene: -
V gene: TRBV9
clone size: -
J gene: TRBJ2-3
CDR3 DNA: TGTGCCAGCAGCGTAGGGGTGGGGCCCAGCACAGATACGCAGTATTTT
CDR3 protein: CASSVGVGPSTDTQYF

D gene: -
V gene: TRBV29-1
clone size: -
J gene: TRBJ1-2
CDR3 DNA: TGCAGCGTTGCAGGGAATTCGGACTATGGCTACACCTTC
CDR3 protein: CSVAGNSDYGYTF

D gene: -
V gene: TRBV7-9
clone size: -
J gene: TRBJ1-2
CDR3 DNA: TGTTCCAGCAGCTTATCCCGGCTTAAACCTGAGGATGGCTACACCTTC
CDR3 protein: CSSSLSRLKPEDGYTF

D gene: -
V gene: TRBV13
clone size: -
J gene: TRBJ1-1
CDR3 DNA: TGTGCCAGCAGCTTCCGGCAGGCGAACCTTGAAGCTTTCTTT
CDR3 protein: CASSFRQANLEAFF

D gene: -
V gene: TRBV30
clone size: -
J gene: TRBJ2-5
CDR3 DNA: TGTGCCTGGAACCGGTACCAAGAGACCCAGTACTTC
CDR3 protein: CAWNRYQETQYF

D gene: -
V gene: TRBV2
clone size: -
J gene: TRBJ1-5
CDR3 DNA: TGTGCCAGCAGTGAGACAGTTCTTCAGCCCCAGCATTTT
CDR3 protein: CASSETVLQPQHF

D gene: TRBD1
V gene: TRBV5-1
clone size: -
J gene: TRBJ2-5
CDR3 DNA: TGCGCCAGCAGCCCACTGAAACTGGACAGGAAAGAGACCCAGTACTTC
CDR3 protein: CASSPLKLDRKETQYF

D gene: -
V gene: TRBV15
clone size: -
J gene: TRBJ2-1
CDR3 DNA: TGTGCCACCAGCAGACGGAGAGAGGGTTACTACAATGAGCAGTTCTTC
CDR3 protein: CATSRRREGYYNEQFF

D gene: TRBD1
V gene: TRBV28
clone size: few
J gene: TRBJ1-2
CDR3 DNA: TGTGCCAGCATCATCTCCGGGACAGGGGCCAATGGCTACACCTTC
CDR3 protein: CASIISGTGANGYTF

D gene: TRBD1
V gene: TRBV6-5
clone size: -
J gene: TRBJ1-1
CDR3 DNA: TGTGCCAGCAGCTCTCTGACAGGGGCGTACACTGAAGCTTTCTTT
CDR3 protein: CASSSLTGAYTEAFF

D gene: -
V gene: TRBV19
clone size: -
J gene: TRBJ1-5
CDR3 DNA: TGTGCCAGTAGTATAGTGGGGGGAAGGGGTAATCAGCCCCAGCATTTT
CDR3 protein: CASSIVGGRGNQPQHF

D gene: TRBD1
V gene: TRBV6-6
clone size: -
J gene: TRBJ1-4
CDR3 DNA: TGTGCCAGCAGTGCAGGGGGCGAGGGAAATGAAAAACTGTTTTTT
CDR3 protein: CASSAGGEGNEKLFF

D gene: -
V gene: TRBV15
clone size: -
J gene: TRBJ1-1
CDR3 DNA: TGTGCCACCAGCAGAGGCGGCAGCTCGAACACTGAAGCTTTCTTT
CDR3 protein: CATSRGGSSNTEAFF

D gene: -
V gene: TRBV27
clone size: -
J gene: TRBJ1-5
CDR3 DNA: TGTGCCAGCAGTTTACGGAGGGATAGCAATCAGCCCCAGCATTTT
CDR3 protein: CASSLRRDSNQPQHF

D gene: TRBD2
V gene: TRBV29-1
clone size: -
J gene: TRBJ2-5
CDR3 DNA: TGCAGCGTCTCAACTTTAGCGGGAGCCAAAGAGACCCAGTACTTC
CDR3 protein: CSVSTLAGAKETQYF